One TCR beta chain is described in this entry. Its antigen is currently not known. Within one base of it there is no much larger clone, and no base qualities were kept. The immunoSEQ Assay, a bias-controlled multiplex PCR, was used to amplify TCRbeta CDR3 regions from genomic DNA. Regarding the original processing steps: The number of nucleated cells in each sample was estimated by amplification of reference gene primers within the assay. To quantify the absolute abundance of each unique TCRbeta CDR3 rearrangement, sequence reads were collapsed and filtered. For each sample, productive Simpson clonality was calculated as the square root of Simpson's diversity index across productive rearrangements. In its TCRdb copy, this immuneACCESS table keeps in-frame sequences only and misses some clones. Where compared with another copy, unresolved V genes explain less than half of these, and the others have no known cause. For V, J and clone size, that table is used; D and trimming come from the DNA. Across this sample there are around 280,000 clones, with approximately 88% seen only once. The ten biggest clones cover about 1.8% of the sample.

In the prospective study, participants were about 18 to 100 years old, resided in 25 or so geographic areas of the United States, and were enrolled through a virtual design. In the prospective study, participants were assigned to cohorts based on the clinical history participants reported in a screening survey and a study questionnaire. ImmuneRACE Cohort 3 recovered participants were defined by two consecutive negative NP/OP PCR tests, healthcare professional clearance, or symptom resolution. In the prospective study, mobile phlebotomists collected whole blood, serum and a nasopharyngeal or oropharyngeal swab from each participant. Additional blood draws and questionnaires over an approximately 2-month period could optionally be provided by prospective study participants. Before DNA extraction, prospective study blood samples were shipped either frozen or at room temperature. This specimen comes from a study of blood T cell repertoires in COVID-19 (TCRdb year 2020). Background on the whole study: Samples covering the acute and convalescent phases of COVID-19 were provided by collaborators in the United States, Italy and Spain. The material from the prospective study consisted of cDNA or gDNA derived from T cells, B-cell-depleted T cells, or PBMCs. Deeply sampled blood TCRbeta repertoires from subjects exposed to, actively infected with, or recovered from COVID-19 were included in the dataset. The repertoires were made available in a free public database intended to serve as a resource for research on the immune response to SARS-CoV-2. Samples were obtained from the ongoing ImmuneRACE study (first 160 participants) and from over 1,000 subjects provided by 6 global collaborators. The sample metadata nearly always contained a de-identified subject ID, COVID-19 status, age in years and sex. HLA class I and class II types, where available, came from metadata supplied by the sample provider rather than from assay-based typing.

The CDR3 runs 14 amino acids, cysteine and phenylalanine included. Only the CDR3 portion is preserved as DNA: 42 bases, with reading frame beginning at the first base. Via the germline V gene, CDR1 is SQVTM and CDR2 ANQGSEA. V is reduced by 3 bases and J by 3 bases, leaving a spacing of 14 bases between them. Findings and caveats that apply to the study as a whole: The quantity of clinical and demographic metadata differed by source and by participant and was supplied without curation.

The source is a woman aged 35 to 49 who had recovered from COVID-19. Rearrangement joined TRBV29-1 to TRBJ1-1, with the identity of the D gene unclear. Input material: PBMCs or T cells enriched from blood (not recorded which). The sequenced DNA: TGCAGCGTTGAGGGCTTATTAAAGGACACTGAAGCTTTCTTT. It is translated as CSVEGLLKDTEAFF.